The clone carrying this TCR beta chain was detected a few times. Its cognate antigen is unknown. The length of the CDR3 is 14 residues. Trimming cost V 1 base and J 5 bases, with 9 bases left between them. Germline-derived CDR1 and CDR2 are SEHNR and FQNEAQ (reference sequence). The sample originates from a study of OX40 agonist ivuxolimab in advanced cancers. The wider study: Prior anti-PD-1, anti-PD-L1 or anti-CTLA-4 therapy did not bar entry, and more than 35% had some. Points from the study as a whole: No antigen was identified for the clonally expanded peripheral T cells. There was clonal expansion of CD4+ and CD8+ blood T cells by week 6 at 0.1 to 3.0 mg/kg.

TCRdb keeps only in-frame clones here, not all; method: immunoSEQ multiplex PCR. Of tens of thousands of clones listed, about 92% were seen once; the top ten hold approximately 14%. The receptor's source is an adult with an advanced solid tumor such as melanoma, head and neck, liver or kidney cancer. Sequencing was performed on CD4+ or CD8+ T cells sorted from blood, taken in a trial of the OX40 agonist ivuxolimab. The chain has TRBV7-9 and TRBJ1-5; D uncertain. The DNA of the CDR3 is TGTGCCAGCAGCTTAGGGAGTCCGGATCAGCCCCAGCATTTT. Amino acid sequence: CASSLGSPDQPQHF.